Below, 30 T cell receptor beta chains from the same sample are listed, as sequenced in a study of T cell changes during pregnancy in multiple sclerosis. The repertoire was sequenced with immunoSEQ multiplex PCR; TCRdb's copy has only in-frame clones and lacks some. Of about 64,000 clones in the sample, around 96% were seen once. The specimen was CD8+ T cells from peripheral blood mononuclear cells, collected after pregnancy. Source of these receptors: a female donor with multiple sclerosis, enrolled in a pregnancy study.

The chain employs TRBV6-5 and TRBJ2-7; D might be TRBD2 (5 bases). Germline CDR1 reads MNHEY; CDR2 reads SVGAGI. Trimming removed 0 bases from V and 6 bases from J, with 9 bases in between. CDR3 size: 13 residues. The CDR3 sequence is CASSYSSEGEQYF. The CDR3, as DNA: TGTGCCAGCAGTTACTCGTCCGAGGGCGAGCAGTACTTC.

This chain connects TRBV19 to TRBJ2-1; unclear D gene. This CDR3 spans 11 amino acids. V was shortened by 5 bases and J by 12 bases, with 11 bases between the two germline ends. CDR1 and CDR2 from the germline V gene are LNHDA and SQIVND (reference sequence). The CDR3 nucleotides read TGTGCCAGTAGTCTGGGCCCTTTGCAGTTCTTC. Translation gives CASSLGPLQFF.

The chain uses TRBV7-9 and TRBJ2-1, with a possible D match to TRBD1 (7 bases). Trimming took off 1 base at V and 3 bases at J, with 13 bases between the two ends. This CDR3 has 16 residues. Germline values: CDR1 SEHNR, CDR2 FQNEAQ (reference sequence). CDR3 in amino acids: CASSLVGQGGYNEQFF. The CDR3 DNA reads TGTGCCAGCAGCTTAGTTGGGCAGGGGGGCTACAATGAGCAGTTCTTC.

The chain carries TRBV6-6 and TRBJ2-7, with TRBD2 identical over 14 bases. Germline CDR1 is MNHNY and CDR2 is SVGAGI (reference sequence). V lost 6 bases to trimming and J lost 2 bases; unmatched junction nucleotides: 6. CDR3 length: 16 residues. CDR3 sequence: CASRWTSGRIPYEQYF. CDR3 sequence (DNA): TGTGCCAGCAGGTGGACTAGCGGGAGGATCCCCTACGAGCAGTACTTC.

CDR3 amino acids: CASSLLESGYNEQFF. DNA of the CDR3: TGCGCCAGCAGCTTGTTAGAGTCGGGTTACAATGAGCAGTTCTTC. The J gene is TRBJ2-1, the V gene TRBV5-1; D remains ambiguous. CDR1 SGHRS and CDR2 YFSETQ come from the germline V gene. This CDR3 has 15 residues. V was shortened by 1 base and J by 4 bases, with 12 bases between the two germline ends.

The V call is TRBV27, the J call TRBJ1-1; D is unresolved. Germline CDR1 is MNHEY and CDR2 is SMNVEV (reference sequence). Trimming took off 2 bases at V and 8 bases at J, with 18 bases between the two ends. The CDR3 is made up of 15 amino acids. The CDR3 nucleotides read TGTGCCAGCAGTTTAGGCTTTACAGTCCCCGGAGAAGCTTTCTTT. It yields the protein CASSLGFTVPGEAFF.

J is TRBJ2-1 and V is TRBV28, with 10 bases lining up with TRBD2. Germline V CDR1 and CDR2: MDHEN, SYDVKM. This CDR3 is 13 amino acids long. V lost 10 bases to trimming and J lost 8 bases; unmatched junction nucleotides: 8. The CDR3 DNA sequence: TGTGCCACCGAGGGACTAGCGCTATATGAGCAGTTCTTC. Its protein is CATEGLALYEQFF.

The rearrangement joins TRBV7-8 to TRBJ2-3, with D uncertain. Germline V CDR1 and CDR2: SGHVS, FQNEAQ. The length of the CDR3 is 12 residues. V lost 2 bases and J 3 bases, leaving 3 bases between the germline ends. In nucleotides, the CDR3 is TGTGCCAGCAGCTTACTGACAGATACGCAGTATTTT. Its translation: CASSLLTDTQYF.

The chain recombines TRBV18 with TRBJ2-3; 7 bases are shared with TRBD2. This CDR3 comprises 13 residues. V shed 0 bases, J shed 6 bases, and the junction held 0 bases outside the gene matches. Germline V gene data show CDR1 as KGHSH and CDR2 as LQKENI. CDR3 nucleotides: TGTGCCAGCTCACCACCCGGGGGGGATACGCAGTATTTT. Translation gives CASSPPGGDTQYF.

V usage is TRBV4-1 and J usage is TRBJ2-1; tentatively, D is TRBD2 (5 bases). From germline, CDR1 is MGHRA and CDR2 YSYEKL. The CDR3 is 13 residues long. V shed 4 bases and J shed 10 bases, with 14 bases lying between them. In DNA form, the CDR3 reads TGCGCCAGCAGCCCAGCCACTAGAAACGAGCAGTTCTTC. Its protein product is CASSPATRNEQFF.

This chain connects TRBV6-1 to TRBJ2-1; 12 bases are shared with TRBD2. Germline CDR1 and CDR2: MNHNS and SASEGT. The V segment lost 3 bases and the J segment 2 bases; nucleotides outside the gene matches: 2. The CDR3 spans 16 residues. The CDR3 sequence is CASSEASGRAYNEQFF. The CDR3 bases are TGTGCCAGCAGTGAGGCTAGCGGGAGGGCCTACAATGAGCAGTTCTTC.

The V and J genes are TRBV4-1 and TRBJ2-7, with 7 bases fitting TRBD2. Trimming cost V 4 bases and J 4 bases; bases outside gene matches: 13. This CDR3 spans 16 amino acids. Germline CDR1 and CDR2: MGHRA and YSYEKL. The CDR3 reads CASSPLLGGHSYEQYF. The CDR3 coding sequence is TGCGCCAGCAGCCCCCTCTTGGGAGGGCATAGTTACGAGCAGTACTTC.

This clone was found once. This chain uses TRBV27 with TRBJ2-1; 7 nucleotides match TRBD1. Germline V gene lookup returns CDR1 MNHEY and CDR2 SMNVEV (reference sequence). Trimming at V came to 5 bases and at J to 7 bases, leaving 11 bases not matched to a gene. The CDR3 spans 15 residues. CDR3 protein: CASSPRQGEGNEQFF. The CDR3 DNA follows: TGTGCCAGCAGTCCTAGACAGGGCGAGGGAAATGAGCAGTTCTTC.

J is TRBJ2-3 and V is TRBV27, with D possibly TRBD1 on 6 matching bases. V was shortened by 2 bases and J by 5 bases, with 17 bases between the two germline ends. The CDR3 extends over 16 amino acids. Per the germline V gene, CDR1 is MNHEY and CDR2 is SMNVEV (reference sequence). The CDR3 DNA reads TGTGCCAGCAGTTTACCGACAGGTATCAAGGGAGATACGCAGTATTTT. Translation: CASSLPTGIKGDTQYF.

The chain joins TRBV6-1 to TRBJ2-1; D is uncertain. Germline V gives CDR1 MNHNS, CDR2 SASEGT. This CDR3 region has 11 residues. V lost 7 bases to trimming and J lost 3 bases, with 4 bases between them. The CDR3 region is CASTIYNEQFF. CDR3 nucleotides: TGTGCCAGCACCATCTACAATGAGCAGTTCTTC.

This chain links TRBV7-9 with TRBJ1-2; a possible D gene is TRBD1 (6 bases). Germline-derived CDR1 and CDR2 are SEHNR and FQNEAQ (reference sequence). The CDR3 runs to 12 residues. Trimming took 8 bases from V and 6 from J, leaving 13 bases between them. The CDR3 protein is CASQQGSDGYTF. Written as DNA, the CDR3 is TGTGCCAGCCAACAGGGATCGGATGGCTACACCTTC.

This chain's CDR3 is CASSIGTGSYNEQFF. As DNA, the CDR3 is TGTGCCAGTAGTATAGGGACAGGCTCCTACAATGAGCAGTTCTTC. V usage is TRBV19 and J usage is TRBJ2-1; 7 positions agree with TRBD1. With V trimmed by 1 base and J by 0 bases, 0 bases remained unmatched. Looked up from germline, CDR1 is LNHDA and CDR2 is SQIVND (reference sequence). The CDR3 is 15 residues long.

This clone was picked up one time. The chain links TRBV5-1 to TRBJ2-7; 9 nucleotides match TRBD2. V gave up 3 bases and J gave up 6 bases; unmatched junction bases: 7. CDR3 size: 14 residues. CDR1 and CDR2 from the germline V gene are SGHRS and YFSETQ. CDR3 loop: CASSSSGNHLEQYF. The CDR3 coding sequence is TGCGCCAGCAGCTCTAGCGGGAATCACCTCGAGCAGTACTTC.

V is TRBV5-6 and J is TRBJ2-5; D not certain. Looked up from germline, CDR1 is SGHDT and CDR2 is YYEEEE. Trimming left V 0 bases short and J 1 base short, with 7 bases between. The CDR3 has 14 residues. This chain's CDR3 is CASSLGGGQETQYF. CDR3 DNA: TGTGCCAGCAGCTTGGGCGGCGGCCAAGAGACCCAGTACTTC.

This chain links TRBV27 with TRBJ2-1; 7 nucleotides agree with TRBD2. CDR3 size: 14 residues. V trimming: 7 bases; J trimming: 0 bases; junction bases outside the gene matches: 3. Germline CDR1 reads MNHEY; CDR2 reads SMNVEV (reference sequence). Here the CDR3 DNA reads TGTGCCAGCACACCGGGGGGCTCCTACAATGAGCAGTTCTTC. Protein: CASTPGGSYNEQFF.

J is TRBJ2-2 and V is TRBV7-9, with TRBD1 matching over 9 bases. The CDR3 sequence is 16 residues long. Germline V gene sequence: CDR1 SEHNR, CDR2 FQNEAQ (reference sequence). V dropped 5 bases and J dropped 4; count of bases not matched to a gene: 8. The CDR3, as DNA: TGTGCCAGCAGCCCCCCGGACAGGGGTGGCACCGGGGAGCTGTTTTTT. Translating gives CASSPPDRGGTGELFF.

The gene calls are TRBV27 and TRBJ1-5; D may be TRBD1 (6 bases). The CDR3 has 15 amino acids. Germline V gene lookup returns CDR1 MNHEY and CDR2 SMNVEV (reference sequence). Trimming removed 5 bases from V and 4 bases from J, with 15 bases in between. The chain's CDR3 is CASSNHAGDNQPQHF. CDR3 bases: TGTGCCAGCAGTAACCACGCAGGGGATAATCAGCCCCAGCATTTT.

This chain links TRBV27 with TRBJ1-2, with 7 bases fitting TRBD1. This CDR3 is 15 amino acids long. J lost 5 bases, V lost 2 bases, and 8 bases had no gene match. Per the germline V gene, CDR1 is MNHEY and CDR2 is SMNVEV (reference sequence). The CDR3 loop is CASSLRGGSLYGYTF. DNA for the CDR3: TGTGCCAGCAGTTTACGAGGGGGCAGCCTTTATGGCTACACCTTC.

The J gene is TRBJ2-1, the V gene TRBV28, with D uncertain. The CDR3 consists of 13 residues. V lost 3 bases and J lost 10, with 13 bases in between. Germline CDR1 and CDR2: MDHEN and SYDVKM. CDR3 amino acids: CASSFLPGGEQFF. CDR3 DNA: TGTGCCAGCAGTTTCCTTCCGGGTGGCGAGCAGTTCTTC.

The gene calls are TRBV7-9 and TRBJ2-7; 10 nucleotides match TRBD2. V trimming: 1 base; J trimming: 3 bases; junction bases outside the gene matches: 3. From germline, CDR1 is SEHNR and CDR2 FQNEAQ (reference sequence). CDR3 size: 15 residues. DNA of the CDR3: TGTGCCAGCAGCTTAGTGGCTAGCGGGAGCTACGAGCAGTACTTC. Its translation: CASSLVASGSYEQYF.

This sequence joins TRBV4-2 and TRBJ2-1; 10 bases match TRBD1. The CDR3 totals 17 residues. V shed 1 base and J 4 bases; nucleotides not matched to a gene: 7. Germline CDR1 LGHNA, CDR2 YNFKEQ. CDR3 loop: CASSQAPGTGAYNEQFF. The CDR3 region has the DNA TGTGCCAGCAGCCAAGCCCCCGGGACAGGGGCTTACAATGAGCAGTTCTTC.

The chain links TRBV7-9 to TRBJ2-1; D is unclear. Germline values: CDR1 SEHNR, CDR2 FQNEAQ (reference sequence). The CDR3 contains 16 residues. V lost 1 base and J 0 bases, leaving 10 bases between the germline ends. The CDR3 here is CASSLGSGASYNEQFF. CDR3 DNA sequence: TGTGCCAGCAGCTTAGGGTCCGGAGCCTCCTACAATGAGCAGTTCTTC.

The V and J genes are TRBV7-2 and TRBJ2-1; 14 nucleotides match TRBD2. The junction had 7 bases not matched to a gene; V was cut back by 7 bases and J by 8 bases. The germline CDR1 and CDR2 sequences are SGHTA and FQGNSA. This CDR3 is 15 amino acids long. CDR3 protein: CASIPGLAGVDEQFF. CDR3 bases: TGTGCCAGCATCCCGGGACTAGCGGGAGTAGATGAGCAGTTCTTC.

The V and J genes are TRBV10-1 and TRBJ2-4; 7 nucleotides align to TRBD1. V lost 5 bases and J lost 0; bases outside the gene matches: 16. The length of the CDR3 is 19 residues. CDR1 is WNHNN, CDR2 SYGVQD, per germline (reference sequence). CDR3 protein: CASSHLGTACVLAKNIQYF. CDR3 DNA: TGCGCCAGCAGTCATTTGGGGACAGCCTGTGTGTTAGCCAAAAACATTCAGTACTTC.

The J gene is TRBJ1-2, the V gene TRBV5-4; 8 bases match TRBD1. CDR1 is SGHNT, CDR2 YYREEE, per germline (reference sequence). This CDR3 comprises 14 residues. After removal of 3 bases from V and 8 bases from J, the junction contained 9 bases not matched to a gene. DNA of the CDR3: TGTGCCAGCAGCTGGGATCAGGGGGCGCGCGGCTACACCTTC. Translated: CASSWDQGARGYTF.